The next 14 T cell receptor beta chains were all read from a single sample in a study of T cell repertoires in cytomegalovirus infection. These receptors lack a known antigen. TCRdb itself ran the reads through MiXCR, one entry per CDR3 protein. The table shows roughly 570,000 distinct CDR3 sequences, with 40% occurring only once. Source: cultured PBMCs, taken from culture after CMV antigen stimulation. The source of these receptors is a human donor in good health (CMV status not recorded). Some clones in this sample may be carry-over from other donors' samples.

The CDR3 loop reads CASSLGGTSFYEQYF. In DNA, the CDR3 is TGTGCCAGCAGCCTCGGGGGGACTAGCTTTTACGAGCAGTACTTC. The chain is built from TRBV7-2 and TRBJ2-7, with 9 bases lining up with TRBD2. There are 15 residues in the CDR3. Germline trimming cut 5 bases from V and 4 bases from J; bases unmatched to any gene: 9. CDR1 and CDR2 from the germline V gene are SGHTA and FQGNSA.

This chain connects TRBV18 to TRBJ2-2; 7 nucleotides line up with TRBD1. Germline assignment: CDR1 KGHSH and CDR2 LQKENI. This CDR3 has 17 residues. J gave up 4 bases and V 0 bases, and 8 bases lay outside the gene matches. In DNA form, the CDR3 reads TGTGCCAGCTCACCACCGTACGGGACAGTTTTCACCGGGGAGCTGTTTTTT. Translation gives CASSPPYGTVFTGELFF.

This clonotype was detected many times. This sequence joins TRBV7-8 and TRBJ2-1, with 10 positions matching TRBD2. Per the germline V gene, CDR1 is SGHVS and CDR2 is FQNEAQ. The CDR3 contains 14 residues. The junction had 9 bases not matched to a gene; V was cut back by 6 bases and J by 10 bases. CDR3 sequence (DNA): TGTGCCAGCAGAGCTAGCGGGGGCCCGGGGGAGCAGTTCTTC. Protein: CASRASGGPGEQFF.

This clonotype was seen only a few times. The V gene is TRBV7-2, the J gene TRBJ2-1, with D maybe TRBD1 (5 bases). This CDR3 comprises 15 residues. V gave up 2 bases and J gave up 8 bases, with 16 bases separating them. CDR1 is SGHTA and CDR2 is FQGNSA in the germline V gene. The CDR3 sequence: CASSLFQGRWYEQFF. In nucleotides, the CDR3 is TGTGCCAGCAGCTTATTTCAGGGTCGTTGGTATGAGCAGTTCTTC.

Here the CDR3 reads CASSTPTGVNGYTF. The DNA of the CDR3 is TGTGCCAGCAGCACCCCCACAGGGGTGAATGGCTACACCTTC. V usage is TRBV28 and J usage is TRBJ1-2; 7 bases are shared with TRBD1. CDR3 size: 14 residues. CDR1 and CDR2 from the germline V gene are MDHEN and SYDVKM. With V trimmed by 6 bases and J by 6 bases, 10 bases remained unmatched.

CDR3: CASRPVGGNIQYF. For the CDR3, the DNA is TGCGCCAGCAGGCCTGTAGGAGGTAACATTCAGTACTTC. The chain joins TRBV5-1 to TRBJ2-4, with a possible D match to TRBD2 (5 bases). Germline CDR1 and CDR2: SGHRS and YFSETQ. V shed 5 bases and J shed 7 bases, with 13 bases lying between them. CDR3 length: 13 amino acids.

The chain is built from TRBV10-3 and TRBJ2-5; 9 bases are a match to TRBD1. The V gene's germline CDR1 is ENHRY and CDR2 SYGVKD. CDR3 size: 14 residues. V was clipped by 2 bases and J by 5 bases; unmatched bases: 3. Here the CDR3 DNA reads TGTGCCATCAGTGAGACAGGGGGCCGGGAGACCCAGTACTTC. This codes for CAISETGGRETQYF.

The chain employs TRBV4-3 and TRBJ2-3; 10 nucleotides align to TRBD2. The V and J ends lost 0 bases and 3 bases, in that order; junction bases with no gene match: 6. CDR1 LGHNA and CDR2 YSLEER come from the germline V gene. This CDR3 is built from 17 residues. This CDR3 is CASSQDGPSGRTDTQYF. For the CDR3, the DNA is TGCGCCAGCAGCCAAGATGGGCCTAGCGGGAGAACAGATACGCAGTATTTT.

The sample holds a few counts of this clonotype. The chain employs TRBV19 and TRBJ2-3; 9 nucleotides match TRBD1. The V segment lost 5 bases and the J segment 0 bases; nucleotides outside the gene matches: 0. CDR3 length: 14 residues. Per germline, CDR1 LNHDA and CDR2 SQIVND (reference sequence). This CDR3 is CASSGTGSTDTQYF. The CDR3 nucleotides read TGTGCCAGTAGTGGGACAGGGAGCACAGATACGCAGTATTTT.

The CDR3 spells CATRLRGPGQPQHF. The CDR3 region has the DNA TGTGCCACCCGTCTCAGGGGCCCTGGTCAGCCCCAGCATTTT. The gene calls are TRBV19 and TRBJ1-5; D perhaps matches TRBD1 (6 bases). CDR3 length: 14 amino acids. V was clipped by 10 bases and J by 6 bases, with 19 bases between them. Germline V lookup: CDR1 LNHDA, CDR2 SQIVND (reference sequence).

In this sample, this clonotype turned up many times. This chain joins TRBV12-3 or TRBV12-4 and TRBJ1-1, with TRBD1 as a possible D gene (6 bases). The V end lost 6 bases, the J end lost 4 bases, and 12 bases lay between the germline ends. This CDR3 is 13 amino acids long. In DNA form, the CDR3 reads TGTGCCAGCAGCTTCAGGGGTGGCACTGAAGCTTTCTTT. Residues: CASSFRGGTEAFF.

This clonotype occurred a few times. This sequence joins TRBV7-2 and TRBJ2-1, with 11 bases fitting TRBD2. Looked up from germline, CDR1 is SGHTA and CDR2 is FQGNSA. J gave up 6 bases and V 1 base, and 2 bases lay outside the gene matches. The CDR3 totals 15 residues. The CDR3 sequence is CASSLELAGANEQFF. The CDR3 nucleotides are TGTGCCAGCAGCTTAGAACTAGCGGGAGCCAATGAGCAGTTCTTC.

This clonotype was detected only a few times. The chain combines TRBV12-3 or TRBV12-4 with TRBJ2-3; 7 bases are shared with TRBD2. V lost 2 bases and J lost 0; bases outside the gene matches: 5. This CDR3 has 16 amino acids. The DNA for the CDR3 is TGTGCCAGCAGTTTACGCGGGGGATATAGCACAGATACGCAGTATTTT. Protein: CASSLRGGYSTDTQYF.

With regard to this clonotype: The CDR3 does not end in the conserved phenylalanine or tryptophan, so this is likely a read error. The chain recombines TRBV3-1 with TRBJ2-4, with D possibly matching TRBD1 (6 bases). This CDR3 spans 13 amino acids. The germline V gene has CDR1 LGHDT and CDR2 YNNKEL (reference sequence). The V and J ends lost 3 bases and 5 bases respectively, with 8 bases between them. This CDR3 reads CASSQGAQNIQYL. The CDR3 DNA follows: TGTGCCAGCAGCCAGGGGGCCCAAAACATTCAGTACTTA.